One and the same sample provided the 3 T cell receptor beta chains below, sequenced in a study of T cell responses to AZD1222 COVID-19 vaccine. Repertoires were generated with immunoSEQ multiplex PCR, while TCRdb's copy carries only in-frame clones and drops some. The data show around 86,000 clones, nearly 90% seen once. The material was peripheral blood, obtained on day 0 of AZD1222 vaccination. These receptors originate from an adult in good health.

V usage is TRBV6-5 and J usage is TRBJ2-7; D perhaps matches TRBD2 (5 bases). Looked up from germline, CDR1 is MNHEY and CDR2 is SVGAGI. Deletions cut 6 bases from V and 0 bases from J, with 12 bases between. The CDR3 spans 14 residues. The CDR3 region is CASRIDGNSYEQYF. The CDR3 region has the DNA TGTGCCAGCAGGATAGACGGGAACTCCTACGAGCAGTACTTC.

The V call is TRBV5-1, the J call TRBJ1-2; 8 positions match TRBD1. J gave up 2 bases and V 0 bases, and 0 bases lay outside the gene matches. The V gene's germline CDR1 is SGHRS and CDR2 YFSETQ. CDR3 length: 14 residues. CDR3 sequence (DNA): TGCGCCAGCAGCTTGGGGGACAGGAACTATGGCTACACCTTC. Translation gives CASSLGDRNYGYTF.

The genes are TRBV9 and TRBJ1-2; D unresolved. Germline V gene data show CDR1 as SGDLS and CDR2 as YYNGEE. With 0 bases removed from V and 0 bases from J, the gap between germline ends came to 9 bases. The CDR3 runs 15 residues. This CDR3 reads CASSVVSYANYGYTF. DNA of the CDR3: TGTGCCAGCAGCGTAGTTTCGTATGCTAACTATGGCTACACCTTC.